The clone carrying this T cell receptor (beta chain) appeared a few times. Its antigen is unidentified. These data come from a study of T cell repertoires in cytomegalovirus infection. Using its own MiXCR run on the reads, TCRdb lists one record per CDR3 protein. The profile covers roughly 860,000 distinct CDR3 sequences, with 30% to 35% appearing a single time and around 11% taken by the ten largest. CDR1 and CDR2 (germline): MNHEY, SVGEGT. The trim removed 2 bases at V and 4 bases at J, leaving 5 bases unmatched. The CDR3 sequence is 15 residues long. This TCR was sampled from a human donor in good health (CMV status not recorded). Some clones in this sample may be carry-over from other donors' samples. The chain has TRBV6-2 or TRBV6-3 and TRBJ2-1, with 7 bases identical to TRBD2. This material consisted of cultured CD8+ T cells from PBMCs, taken from culture after CMV antigen stimulation. CDR3 coding DNA: TGTGCCAGCAGTTACGAGGGACTAACTTACAATGAGCAGTTCTTC. It codes for CASSYEGLTYNEQFF.